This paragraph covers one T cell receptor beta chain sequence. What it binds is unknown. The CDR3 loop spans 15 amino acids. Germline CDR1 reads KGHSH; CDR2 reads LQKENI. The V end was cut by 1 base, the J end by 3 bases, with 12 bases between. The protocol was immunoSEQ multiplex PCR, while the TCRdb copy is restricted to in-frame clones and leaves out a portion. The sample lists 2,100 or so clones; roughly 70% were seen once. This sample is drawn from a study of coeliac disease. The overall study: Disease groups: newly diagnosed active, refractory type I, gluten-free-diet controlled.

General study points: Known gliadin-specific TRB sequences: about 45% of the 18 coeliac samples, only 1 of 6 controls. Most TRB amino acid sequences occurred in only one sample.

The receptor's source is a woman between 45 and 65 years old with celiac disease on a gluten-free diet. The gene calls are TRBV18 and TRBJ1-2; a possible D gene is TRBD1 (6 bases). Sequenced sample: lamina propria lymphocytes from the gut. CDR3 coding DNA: TGTGCCAGCTCACCACAAAACAGGGACGACTATGGCTACACCTTC. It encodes CASSPQNRDDYGYTF.